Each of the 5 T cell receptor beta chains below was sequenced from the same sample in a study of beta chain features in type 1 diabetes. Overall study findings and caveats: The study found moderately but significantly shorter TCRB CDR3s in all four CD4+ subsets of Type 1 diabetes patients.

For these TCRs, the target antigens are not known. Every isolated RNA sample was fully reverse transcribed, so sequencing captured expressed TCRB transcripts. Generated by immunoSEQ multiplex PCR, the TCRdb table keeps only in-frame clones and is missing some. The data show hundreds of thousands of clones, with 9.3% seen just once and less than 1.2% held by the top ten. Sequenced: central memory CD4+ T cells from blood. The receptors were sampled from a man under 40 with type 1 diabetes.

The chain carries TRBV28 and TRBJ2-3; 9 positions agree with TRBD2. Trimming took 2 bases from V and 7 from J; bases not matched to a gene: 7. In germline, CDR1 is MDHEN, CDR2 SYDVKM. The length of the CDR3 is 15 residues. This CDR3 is CASSLGASGDHTQYF. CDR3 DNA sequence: TGTGCCAGCAGTTTAGGAGCTAGCGGGGACCATACGCAGTATTTT.

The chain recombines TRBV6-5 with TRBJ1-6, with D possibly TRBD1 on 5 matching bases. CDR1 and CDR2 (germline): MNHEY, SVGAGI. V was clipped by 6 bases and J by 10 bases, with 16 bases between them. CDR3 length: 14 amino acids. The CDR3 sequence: CASSPGRRDSPLHF. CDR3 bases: TGTGCCAGCAGCCCTGGACGGAGGGACTCACCCCTCCACTTT.

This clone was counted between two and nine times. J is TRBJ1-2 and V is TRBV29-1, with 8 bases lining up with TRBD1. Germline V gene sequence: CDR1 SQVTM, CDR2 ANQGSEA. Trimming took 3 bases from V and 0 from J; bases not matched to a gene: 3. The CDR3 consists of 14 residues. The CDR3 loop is CSVEQDRANYGYTF. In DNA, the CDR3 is TGCAGCGTTGAGCAGGACAGGGCTAACTATGGCTACACCTTC.

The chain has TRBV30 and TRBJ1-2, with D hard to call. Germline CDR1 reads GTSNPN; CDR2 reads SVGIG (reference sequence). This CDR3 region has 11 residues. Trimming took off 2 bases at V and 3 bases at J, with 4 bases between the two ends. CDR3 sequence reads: CAWSTDYGYTF. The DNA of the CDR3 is TGTGCCTGGAGTACTGACTATGGCTACACCTTC.

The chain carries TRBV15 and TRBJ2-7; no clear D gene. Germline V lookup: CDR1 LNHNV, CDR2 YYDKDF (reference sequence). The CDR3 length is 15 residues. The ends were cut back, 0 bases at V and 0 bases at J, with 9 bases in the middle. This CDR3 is CATSRDHGSSYEQYF. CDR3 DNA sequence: TGTGCCACCAGCAGAGATCATGGCAGCTCCTACGAGCAGTACTTC.